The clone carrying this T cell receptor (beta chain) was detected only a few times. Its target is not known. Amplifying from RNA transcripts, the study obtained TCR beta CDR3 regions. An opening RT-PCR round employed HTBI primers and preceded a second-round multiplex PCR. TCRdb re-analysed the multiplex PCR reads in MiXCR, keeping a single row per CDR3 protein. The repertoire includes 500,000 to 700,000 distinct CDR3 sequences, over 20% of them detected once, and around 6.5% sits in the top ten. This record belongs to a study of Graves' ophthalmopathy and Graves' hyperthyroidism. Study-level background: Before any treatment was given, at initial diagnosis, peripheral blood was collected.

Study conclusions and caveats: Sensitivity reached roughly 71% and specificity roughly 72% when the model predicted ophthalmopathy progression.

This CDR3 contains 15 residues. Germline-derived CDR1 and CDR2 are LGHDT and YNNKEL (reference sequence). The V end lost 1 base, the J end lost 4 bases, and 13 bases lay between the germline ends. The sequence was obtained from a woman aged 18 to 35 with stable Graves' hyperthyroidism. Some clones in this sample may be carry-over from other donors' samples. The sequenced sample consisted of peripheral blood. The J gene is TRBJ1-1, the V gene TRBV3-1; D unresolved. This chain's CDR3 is CASSQAAGLGTEAFF. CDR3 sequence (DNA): TGTGCCAGCAGCCAAGCGGCAGGTTTGGGCACTGAAGCTTTCTTT.